This TCR beta chain was sequenced during a study of cytomegalovirus exposure and HLA in healthy donors. A note on this clone: Its antigen remains unidentified.

PCR was performed using 60 Vbeta and 13 Jbeta primers. TCRdb's table, derived via immunoSEQ multiplex PCR, lists solely in-frame clones and lacks some. This table has about 130,000 clones, about 79% appearing once. Germline CDR1 is SGDLS and CDR2 is YYNGEE. The CDR3 is made up of 15 amino acids. J was trimmed by 8 bases and V by 0 bases; bases with no gene match: 6. Study-level findings and limits: With high specificity and sensitivity, the classifier reportedly diagnosed cytomegalovirus status. The investigators catalogued 150 or so TCR beta chains as cytomegalovirus-associated. Among immune exposure information, only CMV serostatus was available.

This sequence joins TRBV9 and TRBJ2-2; 8 bases are shared with TRBD1. The sequenced material came from PBMCs. The clonotype comes from a man aged 45-65 years in good health and CMV-seronegative. The CDR3 region has the DNA TGTGCCAGCAGCGTAGCTCAGGGGGCGTCTGGGGAGCTGTTTTTT. Its translation: CASSVAQGASGELFF.